The present T cell receptor (beta chain) was sequenced within a study of blood T cell repertoires in COVID-19. At the level of the study: From T cells, B-cell-depleted T cells, or PBMCs came the material, which was cDNA or gDNA.

As handled by the study authors: Amplification from reference gene primers served as the basis for estimated nucleated cell counts. Here immunoSEQ multiplex PCR was the method, and the copy in TCRdb shows in-frame clones only, minus some. V, J and clone size were drawn from that table, and D and trimming were deduced from the DNA. The profile covers approximately 200,000 clones, with less than 95% appearing a single time and roughly 0.7% taken by the ten largest. The CDR3 runs to 16 residues. The germline gives CDR1 SGHVS, CDR2 FNYEAQ. V gave up 4 bases and J gave up 9 bases; unmatched junction bases: 14.

The receptor's source is a man aged 25 to 40 with COVID-19, enrolled during active disease. Source material: peripheral blood. The gene calls are TRBV7-6 and TRBJ2-1, with 8 nucleotides matching TRBD1. This CDR3 reads CASSSTLGQGFIEQFF. In DNA, the CDR3 is TGTGCCAGCAGCTCCACCTTAGGACAGGGTTTCATTGAGCAGTTCTTC. Using reference TRBV7-6 and TRBJ2-1 for the parts outside the CDR3, the full variable domain is GAGVSQSPRYKVTKRGQDVALRCDPISGHVSLYWYRQALGQGPEFLTYFNYEAQQDKSGLPNDRFSAERPEGSISTLTIQRTEQRDSAMYRCASSSTLGQGFIEQFFGPGTRLTVL.